This T cell receptor beta chain was identified in a study of shared clonotypes between healthy human individuals. Sequenced by immunoSEQ multiplex PCR; TCRdb stores in-frame clones only, minus some. The sample contains some 1.1 million clones, about 72% of which appear only once. Germline V gives CDR1 LNHDA, CDR2 SQIVND (reference sequence). Trimming cost V 7 bases and J 0 bases, with 19 bases left between them. This CDR3 region has 17 residues. The material sequenced was memory CD4+ T cells from PBMCs. Subset specified: CD45RA-negative fraction. The chain links TRBV19 to TRBJ1-3; D gene unclear. The sequence came from a man aged 18-30 years in good health. Some clones in this sample may be carry-over from other donors' samples. DNA for the CDR3: TGTGCCAGTACACGAGCTGCCAACTTCTACTCTGGAAACACCATATATTTT. The encoded protein is CASTRAANFYSGNTIYF.